The clone carrying this T cell receptor beta chain was detected a few times. The sample originates from a study of T-cell memory formation after mild COVID-19. On the study more broadly: TCR clusters were largely donor specific.

TCRdb used MiXCR to reprocess the 5' RACE reads, holding one entry per CDR3 protein. The data show approximately 300,000 distinct CDR3 sequences, 15% seen once. Germline-derived CDR1 and CDR2 are SGHTA and FQGNSA. The CDR3 covers 14 residues. V lost 1 base to trimming and J lost 5 bases, with 11 bases between them. This receptor was taken from a man aged 18-30 years who had mild COVID-19 (a few samples of this study predate the infection). Cell type and time point are not known. Sequencing was carried out using PBMCs or a T cell subset sorted from them (not recorded which). The rearrangement joins TRBV7-2 to TRBJ2-5; D gene ambiguous. This CDR3 reads CASSLGMALETQYF. The CDR3 DNA is TGTGCCAGCAGCTTAGGGATGGCTTTGGAGACCCAGTACTTC.